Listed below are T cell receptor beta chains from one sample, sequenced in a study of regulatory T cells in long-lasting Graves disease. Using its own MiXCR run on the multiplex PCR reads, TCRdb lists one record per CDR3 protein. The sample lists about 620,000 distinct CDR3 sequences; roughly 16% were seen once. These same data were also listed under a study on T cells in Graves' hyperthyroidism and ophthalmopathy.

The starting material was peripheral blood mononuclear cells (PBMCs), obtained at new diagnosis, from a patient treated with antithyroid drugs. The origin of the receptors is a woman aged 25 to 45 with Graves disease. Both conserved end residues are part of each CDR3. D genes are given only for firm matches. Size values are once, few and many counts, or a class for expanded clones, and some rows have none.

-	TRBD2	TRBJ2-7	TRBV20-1	TGCAGTGCTAGTAGCGGGGACCCATCCTACGAGCAGTACTTC	CSASSGDPSYEQYF
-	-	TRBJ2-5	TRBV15	TGTGCCACCAGCAGAGTAGGGGGGAAGACCCAGTACTTC	CATSRVGGKTQYF
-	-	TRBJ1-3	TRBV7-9	TGTGCCAGCAGCTTAGGGGGGACCTCTGGAAACACCATATATTTT	CASSLGGTSGNTIYF
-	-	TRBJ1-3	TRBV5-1	TGCGCCAGCAGCCCACAGCCCGACTCTGGAAACACCATATATTTT	CASSPQPDSGNTIYF
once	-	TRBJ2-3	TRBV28	TGTGCCAGCACCGGGCTAGATACGCAGTATTTT	CASTGLDTQYF
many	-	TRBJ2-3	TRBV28	TGTGCCAGCAGTTTATCTTCGGGACTCATTGGCGCAGATACGCAGTATTTT	CASSLSSGLIGADTQYF
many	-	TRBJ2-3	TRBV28	TGTGCCAGCAGTTCCTTTTTGGAGTCTAGCACAGATACGCAGTATTTT	CASSSFLESSTDTQYF
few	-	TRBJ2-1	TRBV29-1	TGCAGCGTCGCCGGGACCGCTTCACACAATGAGCAGTTCTTC	CSVAGTASHNEQFF
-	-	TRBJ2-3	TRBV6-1	TGTGCCAGCAGTCCCAAGCAAAGCACAGATACGCAGTATTTT	CASSPKQSTDTQYF
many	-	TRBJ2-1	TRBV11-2	TGTGCCAGCAGCTCCCCCCGGGCGGAAGCTTACAATGAGCAGTTCTTC	CASSSPRAEAYNEQFF
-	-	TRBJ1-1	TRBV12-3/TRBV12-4	TGTGCCAGCAACCTAGGGGGGGGGAACACTGAAGCTTTCTTT	CASNLGGGNTEAFF
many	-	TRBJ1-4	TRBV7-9	TGTGCCAGCAGCTTCCTATCAGGGCAAACTAATGAAAAACTGTTTTTT	CASSFLSGQTNEKLFF
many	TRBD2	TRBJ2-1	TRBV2	TGTGCCAGCAGTAAGAGACTAGCGGGCTCCTACAATGAGCAGTTCTTC	CASSKRLAGSYNEQFF
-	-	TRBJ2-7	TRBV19	TGTGCCAGTAGTGGGGCCCTCTACGAGCAGTACTTC	CASSGALYEQYF
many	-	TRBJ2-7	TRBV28	TGTGCCAGCAGTCCCTTGAGATACGAGCAGTACTTC	CASSPLRYEQYF
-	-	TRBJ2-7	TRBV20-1	TGCAGTGCTAGAAAGTCGGGACATCGTGTGGGGCCCTACGAGCAGTACTTC	CSARKSGHRVGPYEQYF
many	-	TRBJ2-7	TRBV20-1	TGCAGTGCTAGTGTCTCAAACTACGAGCAGTACTTC	CSASVSNYEQYF
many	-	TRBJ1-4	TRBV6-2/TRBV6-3	TGTGCCAGCACCCTTCGTCGGGGCGGTGAAAAACTGTTTTTT	CASTLRRGGEKLFF
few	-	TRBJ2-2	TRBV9	TGTGCCAGCAGCGTAATGGGGGAGAACACCGGGGAGCTGTTTTTT	CASSVMGENTGELFF
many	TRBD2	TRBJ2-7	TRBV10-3	TGTGCCTCGGGCGGCGGGAGGGACTACGAGCAGTACTTC	CASGGGRDYEQYF
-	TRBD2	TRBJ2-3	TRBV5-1	TGCGCCAGCAGGGGCAGACAGGCCGCTTGGACTAGCGCAACTTACACAGATACGCAGTATTTT	CASRGRQAAWTSATYTDTQYF
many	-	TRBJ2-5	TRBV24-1	TGTGCCACCAGTGAAAACTTCGGGGGTTCGACCCAGTACTTC	CATSENFGGSTQYF
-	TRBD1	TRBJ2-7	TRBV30	TGTGCCATAAGGGGGCCCTACGAGCAGTACTTC	CAIRGPYEQYF
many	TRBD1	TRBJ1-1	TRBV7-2	TGTGCCAGCAGCTTAGGCGACAGGGCAGCTGAAGCTTTCTTT	CASSLGDRAAEAFF
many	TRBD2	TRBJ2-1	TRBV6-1	TGTGCCAGTGAACTAGCGGGAGGGATCGAGCAGTTCTTC	CASELAGGIEQFF
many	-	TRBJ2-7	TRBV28	TGTGCCAGCAGTTTACTCCCCAATGGGGGCTACGAGCAGTACTTC	CASSLLPNGGYEQYF
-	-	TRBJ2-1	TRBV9	TGTGCCAGCAGCGTAAAGCTTTTGTCGGGGCCGGGGGTTCTAAACAATGAGCAGTTCTTC	CASSVKLLSGPGVLNNEQFF
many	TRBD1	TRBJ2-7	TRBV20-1	TGCAGTGCTAGCGACCAAACAGGGGGCAAATACGAGCAGTACTTC	CSASDQTGGKYEQYF
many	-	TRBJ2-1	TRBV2	TGTGCCAGCAGTGAAGTATCGGGTAGGAACAATGAGCAGTTCTTC	CASSEVSGRNNEQFF
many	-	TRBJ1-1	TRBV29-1	TGCAGCGTTGCTGGGGGGGAGAACACTGAAGCTTTCTTT	CSVAGGENTEAFF
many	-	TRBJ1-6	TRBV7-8	TGTGCCAGCAGCTTAGTCAGTAATTCACCCCTCCACTTT	CASSLVSNSPLHF
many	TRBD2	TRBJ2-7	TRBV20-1	TGCAGTGCGACTAGCGGCTACGAGCAGTACTTC	CSATSGYEQYF
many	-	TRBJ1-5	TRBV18	TGTGCCAGCTCACAACAGGGAAATCAGCCCCAGCATTTT	CASSQQGNQPQHF
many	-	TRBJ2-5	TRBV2	TGTGCCAGCAGTGAAGCTCAGGGCAGAGAGACCCAGTACTTC	CASSEAQGRETQYF
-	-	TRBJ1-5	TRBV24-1	TGTGCCACCAAAAGAACCGGGACACAAGGAGGATATAGCAATCAGCCCCAGCATTTT	CATKRTGTQGGYSNQPQHF
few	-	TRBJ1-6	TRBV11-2	TGTGCCAGCAGCTTAGTTCCGTCCAGTAATTCACCCCTCCACTTT	CASSLVPSSNSPLHF
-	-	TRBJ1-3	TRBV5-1	TGCGCCAGCAGGAAAGAACAGGCGCTCGGAAACACCATATATTTT	CASRKEQALGNTIYF
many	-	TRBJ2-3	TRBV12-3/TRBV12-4	TGTGCCAGCAGTAGGACTATCGGGGGCACAGATACGCAGTATTTT	CASSRTIGGTDTQYF
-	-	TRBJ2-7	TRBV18	TGTGCCAGCGGGGCCAGCTCCTACAATGAGCAGTACTTC	CASGASSYNEQYF
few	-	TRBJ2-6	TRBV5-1	TGCGCCTCGGCCCCAACCTTTTCCCGGGGCTCTGGGGCCAACGTCCTGACTTTC	CASAPTFSRGSGANVLTF
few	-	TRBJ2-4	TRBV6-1	TGTGCCAGCAGGGCTCCGGGGGACATTCAGTACTTC	CASRAPGDIQYF
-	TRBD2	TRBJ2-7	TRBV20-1	TGCAGTGCTAGGACTAGCTTCTCCTACGAGCAGTACTTC	CSARTSFSYEQYF
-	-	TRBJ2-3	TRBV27	TGTGCCAGCAGTTTATGCCTCACAGATACGCAGTATTTT	CASSLCLTDTQYF
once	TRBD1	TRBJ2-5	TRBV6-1	TGTGCCAGCAGCGAACCGGGACAGGGGGCGAGGGAGACCCAGTACTTC	CASSEPGQGARETQYF
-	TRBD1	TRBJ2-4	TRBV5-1	TGCGCCAGCGGCTTCACCGGGACAGGGGGTTACATTCAGTACTTC	CASGFTGTGGYIQYF
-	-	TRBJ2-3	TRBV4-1	TGCGCCAGCAGCCAAGACGCGTCAGATACGCAGTATTTT	CASSQDASDTQYF
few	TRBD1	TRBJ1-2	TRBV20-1	TGCAGTGCTAGCCGCGCCGGGACAGGCTATGGCTACACCTTC	CSASRAGTGYGYTF
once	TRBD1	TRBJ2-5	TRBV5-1	TGCGCCAGCAGCCCGTCCCCCGGGACAGGGATGGTAGAGACCCAGTACTTC	CASSPSPGTGMVETQYF
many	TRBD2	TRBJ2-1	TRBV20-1	TGCAGTGCAGGAAGACTAGCGGGTCGGGAGCAGTTCTTC	CSAGRLAGREQFF
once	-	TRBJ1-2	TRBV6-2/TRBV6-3	TGTGCCAGCAGTAAACTCAGGGCTGGCTACACCTTC	CASSKLRAGYTF
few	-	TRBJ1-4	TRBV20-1	TGCAGTGCTAGAGTGGGCTCCGGTAATGAAAAACTGTTTTTT	CSARVGSGNEKLFF
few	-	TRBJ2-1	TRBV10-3	TGTGCCTCCGGGGAGGTCGGTGAGCAGTTCTTC	CASGEVGEQFF
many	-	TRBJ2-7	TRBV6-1	TGTGCCAGCAGTGAAAAAGTCCGGAGCGAGCTTCGTGGGTACGAGCAGTACTTC	CASSEKVRSELRGYEQYF
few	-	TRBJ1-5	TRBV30	TGTGCCTGGAGTCGGGGCACGAGGGGGTATCAGCCCCAGCATTTT	CAWSRGTRGYQPQHF
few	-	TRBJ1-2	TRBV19	TGTGCCAGTAGTCCTCTCTCAGGGGAATACTATGGCTACACCTTC	CASSPLSGEYYGYTF
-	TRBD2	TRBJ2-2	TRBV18	TGTGCCAGCTCAACGACTAGCGGGGGACCCACCGTGGAGCTGTTTTTT	CASSTTSGGPTVELFF
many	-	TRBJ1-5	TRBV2	TGTGCCAGCCGGGAGGACTCGACGCGCCAGCCCCAGCATTTT	CASREDSTRQPQHF
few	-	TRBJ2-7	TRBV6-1	TGTGCCATCTGTTTAGTCCCGGGACCCTACTACGAGCAGTACTTC	CAICLVPGPYYEQYF
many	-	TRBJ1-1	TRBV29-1	TGCAGCGTGCTCGGGGGGGAAGCTTTCTTT	CSVLGGEAFF
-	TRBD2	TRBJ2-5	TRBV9	TGTGCCAGCAGCCCCGGGGGACTAGCGGGACAAGAGACCCAGTACTTC	CASSPGGLAGQETQYF